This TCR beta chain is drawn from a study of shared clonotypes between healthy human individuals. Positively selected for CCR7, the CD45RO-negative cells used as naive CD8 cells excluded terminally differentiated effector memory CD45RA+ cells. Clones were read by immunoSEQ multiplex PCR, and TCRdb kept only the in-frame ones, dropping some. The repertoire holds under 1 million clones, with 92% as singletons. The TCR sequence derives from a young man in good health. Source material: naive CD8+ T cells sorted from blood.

The CDR3 sequence: CASSPRIGGYEQYF. CDR3 DNA: TGTGCCAGCAGCCCCAGAATAGGGGGCTACGAGCAGTACTTC. The rearrangement joins TRBV5-5 to TRBJ2-7; tentatively, D is TRBD1 (6 bases). Germline V gene lookup returns CDR1 SGHKS and CDR2 YYEKEE (reference sequence). The ends were cut back, 4 bases at V and 3 bases at J, with 14 bases in the middle. This CDR3 is 14 amino acids long.